A single sample is the source of the 12 T cell receptor beta chains below, sequenced in a study of T cells in Graves' hyperthyroidism and ophthalmopathy. Amplified TCR beta CDR3 regions derived from RNA transcripts. The TCR CDR3 first-round RT-PCR relied on the HTBI primer set. MiXCR was run by TCRdb on the multiplex PCR reads, yielding one entry per CDR3 protein. The data contain about 96,000 distinct CDR3 sequences, over 50% of them singletons. What was sequenced was blood. The receptors shown here come from a woman aged 35 to 49 with Graves' hyperthyroidism.

In its sample, this clonotype was seen many times. The chain employs TRBV20-1 and TRBJ1-4; 8 bases agree with TRBD1. The CDR3 covers 16 residues. Trimming removed 2 bases from V and 0 bases from J; junction bases left unmatched: 5. Per the germline V gene, CDR1 is DFQATT and CDR2 is SNEGSKA (reference sequence). CDR3 protein: CSARRQGAPTNEKLFF. The CDR3, as DNA: TGCAGTGCTAGACGGCAGGGGGCTCCAACTAATGAAAAACTGTTTTTT.

V and J are TRBV29-1 and TRBJ1-2, with D uncertain. Germline loops: CDR1 SQVTM, CDR2 ANQGSEA. This CDR3 has 11 residues. Trimming removed 1 base from V and 8 bases from J, with 8 bases in between. The CDR3 DNA is TGCAGCGTTGAAGCGACGATCGGCTACACCTTC. Amino acids: CSVEATIGYTF.

This clonotype occurred many times. The V call is TRBV7-2, the J call TRBJ2-3; TRBD2 agrees at 10 bases. The J segment lost 5 bases and the V segment lost 5 bases, leaving 7 bases of the junction unmatched. CDR3 length: 15 residues. CDR1 and CDR2 from the germline V gene are SGHTA and FQGNSA. The CDR3 DNA reads as TGTGCCAGCAGCCCCGAGCGGGGGGGGGGAGATACGCAGTATTTT. Its protein is CASSPERGGGDTQYF.

CDR3 sequence reads: CASSQGGQGTYEQYF. The DNA for the CDR3 is TGTGCCAGCAGCCAGGGGGGACAGGGAACCTACGAGCAGTACTTC. The J gene is TRBJ2-7, the V gene TRBV7-8; 9 nucleotides match TRBD1. After removal of 5 bases from V and 2 bases from J, the junction contained 7 bases not matched to a gene. Germline loops: CDR1 SGHVS, CDR2 FQNEAQ. This CDR3 is 15 amino acids long.

This clonotype occurred once. The chain recombines TRBV2 with TRBJ1-2; 10 positions match TRBD1. Trimming at V came to 8 bases and at J to 4 bases, leaving 7 bases not matched to a gene. The germline V gene has CDR1 SNHLY and CDR2 FYNNEI. The CDR3 runs to 14 residues. The CDR3 bases are TGTGCCAGCGCCTCGACAGGGGGCGTCTATGGCTACACCTTC. It encodes CASASTGGVYGYTF.

This clonotype has just one count. The DNA for the CDR3 is TGTGCCAGCAGCTACGACAGGGGTCAGCCCCAGCATTTT. It encodes CASSYDRGQPQHF. The chain combines TRBV7-9 with TRBJ1-5; TRBD1 matches at 8 bases. Per the germline V gene, CDR1 is SEHNR and CDR2 is FQNEAQ (reference sequence). V was clipped by 4 bases and J by 6 bases; unmatched bases: 2. The length of the CDR3 is 13 residues.

This clonotype was seen only once. As DNA, the CDR3 is TGTGCCAGCAGTGAAGCGGCGGGGGCCGGGGAGCTGTTTTTT. It translates to CASSEAAGAGELFF. V and J are TRBV2 and TRBJ2-2, with 7 bases matching TRBD2. Per germline, CDR1 SNHLY and CDR2 FYNNEI. The junction had 1 base not matched to a gene; V was cut back by 0 bases and J by 6 bases. The CDR3 totals 14 residues.

In the case of this clonotype: A read error may be the cause here, since a much bigger clone is one base away. V gene TRBV7-2 combines with J gene TRBJ2-7; D tentatively fits TRBD1 or TRBD2 (6 bases each). Germline V gene data show CDR1 as SGHTA and CDR2 as FQGNSA. This CDR3 is 15 amino acids long. The CDR3 loop is CAGSQAGGYGYEQYF. CDR3 DNA sequence: TGCGCCGGCAGCCAAGCCGGGGGCTACGGCTACGAGCAGTACTTC.

J is TRBJ1-1 and V is TRBV5-1, with 9 bases identical to TRBD1. The CDR3 spans 15 residues. Germline assignment: CDR1 SGHRS and CDR2 YFSETQ. V was pared by 4 bases and J by 4 bases, with 8 bases of the junction left unmatched. This CDR3 is CASSIGTGKSTEAFF. The CDR3 nucleotides are TGCGCCAGCAGCATTGGGACAGGGAAGAGCACTGAAGCTTTCTTT.

CDR3 in DNA: TGTGCCAGCAGCCAGATGGGGCGACTAGCGGGACCCAGGAGCTCCTACGAGCAGTACTTC. Its protein product is CASSQMGRLAGPRSSYEQYF. The J gene is TRBJ2-7, the V gene TRBV2; 11 nucleotides align to TRBD2. Per the germline V gene, CDR1 is SNHLY and CDR2 is FYNNEI. The V segment lost 6 bases and the J segment 0 bases; nucleotides outside the gene matches: 19. This CDR3 spans 20 amino acids.

This clonotype was recorded many times. The gene calls are TRBV7-2 and TRBJ1-2; D possibly corresponds to TRBD1 (5 bases). The V gene lost 5 bases and the J gene lost 4 bases, with 14 bases spanning the gap. The CDR3 consists of 14 residues. From germline, CDR1 is SGHTA and CDR2 FQGNSA. CDR3 sequence (DNA): TGTGCCAGCAGCCCCGGGGACCCAAGCTATGGCTACACCTTC. This gives the protein CASSPGDPSYGYTF.

The gene calls are TRBV7-6 and TRBJ1-5, with no clear D. Between the trimmed V and J ends, which lost 5 bases and 6 bases, there was a span of 11 bases. The germline gives CDR1 SGHVS, CDR2 FNYEAQ. CDR3 length: 13 amino acids. Written as DNA, the CDR3 is TGTGCCAGCAGCCCGGGGTGGGGTCAGCCCCAGCATTTT. Translating gives CASSPGWGQPQHF.